What follows are 28 T cell receptor beta chains derived from one specimen sequenced in a study of blood T cell repertoires in COVID-19 (dated by TCRdb to 2019 to 2021). The library was obtained by the immunoSEQ multiplex PCR assay. The clones in this table, taken by TCRdb from immuneACCESS, are in-frame only. Not every clone is retained; where verified, under half of the shortfall comes from an unresolved V gene, and the cause of the rest is unknown. The sample table holds approximately 200,000 clones, of which about nine tenths were seen once. Of the sample, approximately 1.1% is held by the ten largest clones. The source material was PBMCs or T cells enriched from blood (not recorded which). The receptors were gathered from a man between 25 and 39 years old who had recovered from COVID-19.

This rearrangement joins TRBV7-2 to TRBJ1-5; TRBD1 matches at 9 bases. The CDR3 is made up of 14 amino acids. The germline gives CDR1 SGHTA, CDR2 FQGNSA. V dropped 5 bases and J dropped 6; count of bases not matched to a gene: 5. The CDR3 coding sequence is TGTGCCAGCAGCGATACAGGGGGCAGTCAGCCCCAGCATTTT. Its protein product is CASSDTGGSQPQHF.

The chain joins TRBV27 to TRBJ1-1; tentatively, D is TRBD1 (6 bases). The ends were cut back, 5 bases at V and 7 bases at J, with 14 bases in the middle. Looked up from germline, CDR1 is MNHEY and CDR2 is SMNVEV (reference sequence). CDR3 size: 13 residues. The CDR3 bases are TGTGCCAGCAGTATCATTACAGGGAGTGAAGCTTTCTTT. Amino acids: CASSIITGSEAFF.

The chain is built from TRBV7-8 and TRBJ1-2, with no clear D. The V gene's germline CDR1 is SGHVS and CDR2 FQNEAQ. The CDR3 is made up of 14 amino acids. V was cut by 0 bases and J by 2 bases, with 7 bases left in between. CDR3 sequence: CASSLASGNYGYTF. The CDR3 DNA sequence: TGTGCCAGCAGCTTAGCGTCCGGGAACTATGGCTACACCTTC. Supplemented by reference TRBV7-8 and TRBJ1-2, the full variable domain reads GAGVSQSPRYKVAKRGQDVALRCDPISGHVSLFWYQQALGQGPEFLTYFQNEAQLDKSGLPSDRFFAERPEGSVSTLKIQRTQQEDSAVYLCASSLASGNYGYTFGSGTRLTVV.

The genes are TRBV6-6 and TRBJ1-6, with 10 bases that match TRBD1. CDR3 length equals 15 residues. Germline V lookup: CDR1 MNHNY, CDR2 SVGAGI (reference sequence). The J segment lost 9 bases and the V segment lost 7 bases, leaving 9 bases of the junction unmatched. The CDR3 sequence is CASTRDRGFASPLHF. For the CDR3, the DNA is TGTGCCAGCACCCGGGACAGGGGATTCGCTTCACCCCTCCACTTT.

The chain employs TRBV27 and TRBJ2-7; 7 bases align to TRBD2. This CDR3 has 15 amino acids. Germline values: CDR1 MNHEY, CDR2 SMNVEV (reference sequence). The V and J ends lost 4 bases and 2 bases, in that order; junction bases with no gene match: 8. This CDR3 reads CASSWGGRYTYEQYF. The CDR3 nucleotides read TGTGCCAGCAGTTGGGGCGGGAGATACACCTACGAGCAGTACTTC.

This clone was detected once. The J gene is TRBJ2-3, the V gene TRBV7-2; 9 bases are a match to TRBD2. This CDR3 is built from 17 residues. Unmatched junction bases numbered 6, after V lost 1 base and J lost 1 base. Germline V gives CDR1 SGHTA, CDR2 FQGNSA. This CDR3 is CASSLGVAGVGTDTQYF. The DNA for the CDR3 is TGTGCCAGCAGCTTAGGTGTAGCGGGAGTGGGCACAGATACGCAGTATTTT.

In its sample, this clone was seen once. The gene calls are TRBV24-1 and TRBJ2-7, with 12 nucleotides matching TRBD2. CDR3 length: 15 residues. Germline V gene data show CDR1 as KGHDR and CDR2 as SFDVKD. Unmatched junction bases numbered 8, after V lost 5 bases and J lost 7 bases. The CDR3 DNA reads as TGTGCCACCAGTGCCAGACTAGCGGGAGTCGGGGAGCAGTACTTC. Protein: CATSARLAGVGEQYF.

The chain uses TRBV5-5 and TRBJ1-5; D unresolved. CDR3 length: 14 residues. Trimming removed 2 bases at V and 1 base at J, with 7 bases between. Germline loops: CDR1 SGHKS, CDR2 YYEKEE (reference sequence). Here the CDR3 reads CASSFGLSNQPQHF. The CDR3 DNA reads TGTGCCAGCAGCTTTGGCCTGAGCAATCAGCCCCAGCATTTT.

This clone has only one observation. This chain joins TRBV18 and TRBJ2-4, with TRBD2 matching over 8 bases. The CDR3 loop spans 16 amino acids. Germline CDR1 KGHSH, CDR2 LQKENI. V was pared by 6 bases and J by 3 bases, with 10 bases of the junction left unmatched. CDR3 coding DNA: TGTGCCAGCTCGCCCGGGAGGGCTGGTGGCAAAAACATTCAGTACTTC. Translating it yields CASSPGRAGGKNIQYF.

This sequence joins TRBV15 and TRBJ1-2, with 7 bases identical to TRBD1. The CDR3 loop spans 15 amino acids. After removal of 4 bases from V and 7 bases from J, the junction contained 12 bases not matched to a gene. The germline V gene encodes CDR1 LNHNV and CDR2 YYDKDF (reference sequence). CDR3 region: CATSNLQGRVAGYTF. CDR3 DNA sequence: TGTGCCACCAGCAACTTACAGGGGCGGGTGGCTGGCTACACCTTC.

V gene TRBV28 combines with J gene TRBJ2-3; 8 nucleotides agree with TRBD1. With 7 bases clipped from V and 3 bases from J, the junction kept 12 bases outside the gene matches. The germline V gene encodes CDR1 MDHEN and CDR2 SYDVKM. The CDR3 sequence is 16 residues long. The CDR3 is CASTPLGQARTDTQYF. CDR3 DNA sequence: TGTGCCAGCACCCCCCTGGGACAGGCAAGGACAGATACGCAGTATTTT.

This rearrangement joins TRBV30 to TRBJ2-7; TRBD2 matches at 12 bases. Germline lookup yields CDR1 GTSNPN and CDR2 SVGIG (reference sequence). The CDR3 contains 15 residues. With V trimmed by 3 bases and J by 1 base, 4 bases remained unmatched. The CDR3 sequence: CAWSLAGGPSYEQYF. In DNA, the CDR3 is TGTGCCTGGAGCCTAGCGGGAGGGCCGTCCTACGAGCAGTACTTC. Looking up the rest from reference TRBV30 and TRBJ2-7 gives the full variable domain: SQTIHQWPATLVQPVGSPLSLECTVEGTSNPNLYWYRQAAGRGLQLLFYSVGIGQISSEVPQNLSASRPQDRQFILSSKKLLLSDSGFYLCAWSLAGGPSYEQYFGPGTRLTVT.

This clone was found a few times. In the same sample, other DNA sequences code for this CDR3. This chain connects TRBV2 to TRBJ1-5; D remains ambiguous. This CDR3 is built from 13 residues. Germline CDR1 reads SNHLY; CDR2 reads FYNNEI. V was shortened by 6 bases and J by 4 bases, with 10 bases between the two germline ends. CDR3 in amino acids: CASRPGVNQPQHF. The CDR3 DNA reads as TGTGCCAGCAGACCGGGAGTTAATCAGCCCCAGCATTTT.

This clone was counted once. The gene calls are TRBV6-2 or TRBV6-3 and TRBJ2-7; TRBD1 matches at 7 bases. Trimming removed 2 bases from V and 0 bases from J; junction bases left unmatched: 7. This CDR3 has 16 amino acids. Germline CDR1 MNHEY, CDR2 SVGEGT. The CDR3 coding sequence is TGTGCCAGCAGTTACCCCCGACAGGGTCGCTCCTACGAGCAGTACTTC. Translated: CASSYPRQGRSYEQYF.

The CDR3 DNA is TGTGCCAGCAGCCTTCAGGACAGTCCTAACTATGGCTACACCTTC. Its protein product is CASSLQDSPNYGYTF. V usage is TRBV7-9 and J usage is TRBJ1-2; D is possibly TRBD1 (6 bases). Trimming took 5 bases from V and 0 from J, leaving 13 bases between them. The CDR3 covers 15 residues. The germline V gene encodes CDR1 SEHNR and CDR2 FQNEAQ (reference sequence).

In nucleotides, the CDR3 is TGTGCCAGCAGGAGGACAGCGACGAACACTGAAGCTTTCTTT. Its translation: CASRRTATNTEAFF. The genes are TRBV6-5 and TRBJ1-1; perhaps TRBD1 as D (6 bases). The V end lost 6 bases, the J end lost 1 base, and 12 bases lay between the germline ends. Germline V CDR1 and CDR2: MNHEY, SVGAGI. The CDR3 loop spans 14 amino acids.

J is TRBJ1-2 and V is TRBV9; tentatively, D is TRBD1 (6 bases). V lost 1 base to trimming and J lost 5 bases, with 18 bases between them. The length of the CDR3 is 16 residues. CDR1 and CDR2 (germline): SGDLS, YYNGEE. CDR3 bases: TGTGCCAGCAGCGTATGGTCGGGGGGCGCAGCATATGGCTACACCTTC. The encoded protein is CASSVWSGGAAYGYTF.

This clone has a single count. This sequence joins TRBV19 and TRBJ1-1, with 9 bases lining up with TRBD1. The CDR3 has 19 amino acids. Germline CDR1 LNHDA, CDR2 SQIVND (reference sequence). J lost 0 bases, V lost 4 bases, and 15 bases had no gene match. This chain's CDR3 is CASSRLPRDREAMNTEAFF. CDR3 DNA sequence: TGTGCCAGTAGTAGATTACCCCGGGACAGGGAGGCCATGAACACTGAAGCTTTCTTT.

The rearrangement uses TRBV2 and TRBJ2-5; D gene uncertain. Trimming cost V 4 bases and J 2 bases, with 8 bases left between them. This CDR3 spans 13 amino acids. CDR1 and CDR2 (germline): SNHLY, FYNNEI. CDR3 in amino acids: CASSVFTQETQYF. The CDR3 bases are TGTGCCAGCAGTGTTTTCACTCAAGAGACCCAGTACTTC.

The chain links TRBV18 to TRBJ2-3; D perhaps matches TRBD1 (5 bases). Trimming cost V 2 bases and J 5 bases, with 14 bases left between them. From germline, CDR1 is KGHSH and CDR2 LQKENI. This CDR3 is built from 15 residues. The CDR3 region is CASSPRLGQGDTQYF. CDR3 nucleotide sequence: TGTGCCAGCTCACCAAGGCTTGGGCAGGGAGATACGCAGTATTTT.

The chain links TRBV2 to TRBJ1-6; TRBD1 agrees at 7 bases. CDR3 size: 14 residues. Germline-derived CDR1 and CDR2 are SNHLY and FYNNEI. Losses at the gene ends were 4 bases for V and 7 bases for J; bases not matched to a gene: 4. CDR3: CASSATGLNSPLHF. The CDR3 coding sequence is TGTGCCAGCAGTGCGACAGGGTTGAATTCACCCCTCCACTTT.

The J gene is TRBJ2-7, the V gene TRBV24-1; D perhaps matches TRBD2 (6 bases). Germline V gene sequence: CDR1 KGHDR, CDR2 SFDVKD. V was pared by 3 bases and J by 6 bases, with 11 bases between. There are 13 residues in the CDR3. The CDR3, as DNA: TGTGCCACCAGTGATCCCGGACTACGCGAGCAGTACTTC. As protein: CATSDPGLREQYF.

The gene calls are TRBV12-5 and TRBJ2-1, with 11 bases that match TRBD2. This CDR3 region has 16 residues. Germline CDR1 LGHNT, CDR2 FRNRAP. Trimming took 2 bases from V and 8 from J; bases not matched to a gene: 8. CDR3 DNA: TGTGCTAGTGGTTTGTGGCTAGCGGGGGGAGGGCATGAGCAGTTCTTC. It translates to CASGLWLAGGGHEQFF.

The J gene is TRBJ1-1, the V gene TRBV7-6, with TRBD1 matching 8 bases. This CDR3 is built from 17 residues. CDR1 and CDR2 from the germline V gene are SGHVS and FNYEAQ. V dropped 0 bases and J dropped 0; count of bases not matched to a gene: 6. CDR3 amino acids: CASSLADWTGLNTEAFF. DNA of the CDR3: TGTGCCAGCAGCTTAGCCGATTGGACAGGGCTGAACACTGAAGCTTTCTTT.

This clone appeared a single time. V is TRBV11-2 and J is TRBJ1-6; D unclear. The CDR3 has 15 amino acids. V was clipped by 6 bases and J by 10 bases, with 19 bases between them. Germline V CDR1 and CDR2: SGHAT, FQNNGV. DNA of the CDR3: TGTGCCAGCAGAAAGCCGGGAGGGAAAGAGTCACCCCTCCACTTT. Translated: CASRKPGGKESPLHF.

This chain links TRBV6-5 with TRBJ1-3, with 9 bases matching TRBD1. This CDR3 is built from 16 residues. The trim removed 0 bases at V and 2 bases at J, leaving 2 bases unmatched. Germline CDR1 and CDR2: MNHEY and SVGAGI. The CDR3 DNA follows: TGTGCCAGCAGTTACTCGGGACAGGGTACTGGAAACACCATATATTTT. This sequence encodes CASSYSGQGTGNTIYF.

The V call is TRBV7-6, the J call TRBJ2-1; 10 bases line up with TRBD2. After removal of 6 bases from V and 4 bases from J, the junction contained 3 bases not matched to a gene. The length of the CDR3 is 14 residues. Germline CDR1 is SGHVS and CDR2 is FNYEAQ. Written as DNA, the CDR3 is TGTGCCAGCAGTCGGACTAGCGGATACAATGAGCAGTTCTTC. As protein: CASSRTSGYNEQFF.

J is TRBJ1-1 and V is TRBV27; TRBD1 agrees at 7 bases. The CDR3 has 16 amino acids. After removal of 3 bases from V and 0 bases from J, the junction contained 7 bases not matched to a gene. From germline, CDR1 is MNHEY and CDR2 SMNVEV (reference sequence). The CDR3 sequence is CASSFRTGDMNTEAFF. CDR3 DNA sequence: TGTGCCAGCAGTTTTAGGACAGGCGACATGAACACTGAAGCTTTCTTT.